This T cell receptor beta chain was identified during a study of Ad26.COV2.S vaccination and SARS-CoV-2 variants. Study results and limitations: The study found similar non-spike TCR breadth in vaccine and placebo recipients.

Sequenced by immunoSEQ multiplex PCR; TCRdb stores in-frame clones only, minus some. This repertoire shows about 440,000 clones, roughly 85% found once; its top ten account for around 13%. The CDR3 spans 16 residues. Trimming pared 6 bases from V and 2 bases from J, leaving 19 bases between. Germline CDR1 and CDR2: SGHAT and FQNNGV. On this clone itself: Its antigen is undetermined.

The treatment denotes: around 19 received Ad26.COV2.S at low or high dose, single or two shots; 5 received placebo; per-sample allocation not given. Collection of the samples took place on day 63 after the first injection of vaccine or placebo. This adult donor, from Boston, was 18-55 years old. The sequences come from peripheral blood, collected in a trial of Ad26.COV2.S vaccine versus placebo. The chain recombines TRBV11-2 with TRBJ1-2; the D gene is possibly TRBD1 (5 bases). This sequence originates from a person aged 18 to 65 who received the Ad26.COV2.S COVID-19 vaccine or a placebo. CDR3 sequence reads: CASSGGAGRNNYGYTF. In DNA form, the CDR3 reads TGTGCCAGCAGTGGTGGGGCAGGGAGGAACAACTATGGCTACACCTTC.